Listed below are T cell receptor beta chains from one sample, sequenced in a study of blood T cell repertoires in COVID-19. TCRdb's copy holds only in-frame clones and misses some; the assay was immunoSEQ multiplex PCR. In the table there are fewer than 85,000 clones, around 77% of which are singletons. Sequenced input: peripheral blood. The receptors shown here come from a man between 65 and 79 years old with COVID-19, enrolled during active disease. CDR3s include the opening cysteine and the closing phenylalanine or tryptophan. The D gene is left open where the match is weak. Clone size, where shown, is once, few, many, or a class for clones that have expanded.

d_call clone_size j_call v_call cdr3_aa cdr3_nt
TRBD1 . TRBJ2-7 TRBV5-4 CASSLEGASSYEQYF TGTGCCAGCAGCTTGGAGGGGGCTAGCTCCTACGAGCAGTACTTC
TRBD2 . TRBJ2-3 TRBV7-2 CASSPLGGGPADTQYF TGTGCCAGCAGCCCCTTGGGGGGAGGGCCGGCAGATACGCAGTATTTT
. . TRBJ1-1 TRBV5-6 CASSPRGGPYTEAFF TGTGCCAGCAGCCCCCGCGGGGGGCCTTACACTGAAGCTTTCTTT
. . TRBJ1-1 TRBV30 CAWRTGETDTEAFF TGTGCCTGGAGGACGGGGGAAACGGACACTGAAGCTTTCTTT
TRBD1 . TRBJ1-2 TRBV4-3 CASSQVQDRVSHGYTF TGCGCCAGCAGCCAAGTGCAAGACAGGGTGTCACATGGCTACACCTTC
TRBD1 . TRBJ1-5 TRBV28 CASTAGTVSNQPQHF TGTGCCAGCACCGCCGGGACAGTGAGCAATCAGCCCCAGCATTTT
. . TRBJ1-5 TRBV6-2/TRBV6-3 CASSLAQILNQPQHF TGTGCCAGCAGCCTCGCACAGATACTCAATCAGCCCCAGCATTTT
. . TRBJ1-4 TRBV7-9 CASSLLAWATNEKLFF TGTGCCAGCAGCTTATTAGCGTGGGCAACTAATGAAAAACTGTTTTTT
TRBD2 . TRBJ2-2 TRBV29-1 CSVVLVAGLAGTGELFF TGCAGCGTTGTGTTGGTGGCGGGACTAGCGGGTACCGGGGAGCTGTTTTTT
. few TRBJ1-3 TRBV7-2 CASSLNWGGGNTIYF TGTGCCAGCAGCTTAAATTGGGGAGGCGGAAACACCATATATTTT
TRBD1 . TRBJ1-1 TRBV4-1 CASSPGTVQESFF TGCGCCAGCAGCCCGGGGACAGTACAGGAGTCTTTCTTT
TRBD1 . TRBJ1-4 TRBV11-1 CASSSDRNYNEKLFF TGTGCCAGCAGCTCGGACAGGAATTATAATGAAAAACTGTTTTTT
TRBD2 . TRBJ2-1 TRBV2 CASSKTGLVPNEQFF TGTGCCAGCAGTAAAACGGGACTAGTTCCAAATGAGCAGTTCTTC
. . TRBJ1-2 TRBV6-5 CASRSRPMGYGYTF TGTGCCAGCAGATCCAGGCCTATGGGCTATGGCTACACCTTC
TRBD2 . TRBJ2-1 TRBV18 CASSPGSGIGQFF TGTGCCAGCTCACCAGGTAGCGGGATTGGGCAGTTCTTC
TRBD2 . TRBJ2-1 TRBV28 CASSFVGRADDEQFF TGTGCCAGCAGTTTTGTCGGGAGGGCCGACGATGAGCAGTTCTTC
TRBD1 few TRBJ2-1 TRBV7-3 CASSSYSGGYEQFF TGTGCCAGCAGCTCATACTCAGGGGGCTACGAGCAGTTCTTC
. . TRBJ2-2 TRBV4-1 CASSQDTGLTGELFF TGCGCCAGCAGCCAAGATACCGGACTAACCGGGGAGCTGTTTTTT
TRBD1 . TRBJ1-6 TRBV18 CASSPGIRGQGNSPLHF TGTGCCAGCTCACCAGGGATTAGAGGACAGGGGAATTCACCCCTCCACTTT
TRBD1 few TRBJ2-7 TRBV28 CASSPRGYTYEQYF TGTGCCAGCAGTCCCAGGGGGTATACCTACGAGCAGTACTTC
. . TRBJ1-4 TRBV15 CATSRDSGSTNEKLFF TGTGCCACCAGCAGAGATTCGGGGTCAACTAATGAAAAACTGTTTTTT
TRBD2 . TRBJ2-3 TRBV28 CASIGLAGVRGTQYF TGTGCCAGTATCGGACTAGCGGGAGTCCGGGGTACGCAGTATTTT
TRBD1 once TRBJ1-3 TRBV5-4 CASSPTGSGNTIYF TGTGCCAGCAGCCCGACAGGGTCTGGAAACACCATATATTTT
. . TRBJ1-6 TRBV2 CASSPGTYNSPLHF TGTGCCAGCAGCCCCGGGACCTATAATTCACCCCTCCACTTT